This TCR beta chain emerged from a study of T cells in women clearing cervical HPV infection. Across the study: Donors had HPV16-related CIN3 or worse; 2 had invasive cancer. Case blood drawn at lesion detection; control blood after infection cleared.

Only in-frame clones appear in the TCRdb table, and some are missing; sequencing was by immunoSEQ multiplex PCR. This sample carries 40,000 to 60,000 clones, with approximately 1% going to the ten biggest clones. Material: blood buffy coat. The sequence derives from a woman aged 18-70 years with a cervical HPV16 infection that either progressed to CIN3+ or cleared (not recorded which).

CDR3 DNA, as far as it was read: TGCAGTGCGACCCCTACTAGCGGGGCAAGCACAGATACG. This gives the protein CSATPTSGASTDT. The entire CDR3 protein is CSATPTSGASTDTQYF. The V call is TRBV20-1, the J call TRBJ2-3; 10 positions match TRBD2. The missing CDR3 end, 3 residues past where the read stops, is filled in from the germline J gene. Losses at the gene ends were 6 bases for V and 0 bases for J; bases not matched to a gene: 9. The length of the CDR3 is 16 residues. CDR1 and CDR2 from the germline V gene are DFQATT and SNEGSKA (reference sequence).